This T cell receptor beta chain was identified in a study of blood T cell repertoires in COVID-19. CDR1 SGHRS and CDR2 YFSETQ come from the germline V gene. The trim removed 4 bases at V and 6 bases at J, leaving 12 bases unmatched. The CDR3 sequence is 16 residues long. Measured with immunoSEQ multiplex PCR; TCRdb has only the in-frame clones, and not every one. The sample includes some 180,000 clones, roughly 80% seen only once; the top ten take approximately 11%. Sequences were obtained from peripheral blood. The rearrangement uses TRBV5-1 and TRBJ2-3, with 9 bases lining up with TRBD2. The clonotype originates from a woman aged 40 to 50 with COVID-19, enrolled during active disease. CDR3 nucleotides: TGCGCCAGCAGCCCATGGGGCGGGAGGGCCATGGATACGCAGTATTTT. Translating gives CASSPWGGRAMDTQYF.